Below, 27 T cell receptor beta chains from the same sample are listed, as sequenced in a study of shared clonotypes between healthy human individuals. CD8 cells regarded as naive lacked CD45RO, were positively chosen for CCR7, and omitted terminally differentiated effector memory CD45RA+ cells. Data came from immunoSEQ multiplex PCR; TCRdb stores just in-frame clones and leaves some out. The table has hundreds of thousands of clones, around 95% seen once. The sample comprised naive CD8+ T cells sorted from blood. Receptors originate from a woman between 25 and 40 years old in good health.

The V call is TRBV28, the J call TRBJ1-2; D is unresolved. V was clipped by 4 bases and J by 4 bases, with 7 bases between them. This CDR3 region has 12 residues. The germline V gene has CDR1 MDHEN and CDR2 SYDVKM. CDR3 region: CASSSTVYGYTF. For the CDR3, the DNA is TGTGCCAGCAGTTCGACGGTCTATGGCTACACCTTC.

The chain joins TRBV6-1 to TRBJ2-5, with D possibly TRBD1 on 7 matching bases. The CDR3 contains 15 residues. V lost 1 base, J lost 5 bases, and 14 bases lay in between. Looked up from germline, CDR1 is MNHNS and CDR2 is SASEGT. The CDR3 sequence: CASSEGRETGETQYF. The DNA for the CDR3 is TGTGCCAGCAGTGAAGGGAGGGAGACAGGGGAGACCCAGTACTTC.

The chain links TRBV7-9 to TRBJ1-2; unclear D gene. There are 14 residues in the CDR3. V was trimmed by 3 bases and J by 2 bases, leaving 10 bases between them. The V gene's germline CDR1 is SEHNR and CDR2 FQNEAQ (reference sequence). CDR3 loop: CASSFWGTNYGYTF. In DNA form, the CDR3 reads TGTGCCAGCAGCTTTTGGGGAACCAACTATGGCTACACCTTC.

This chain uses TRBV28 with TRBJ2-1; maybe TRBD2 (5 bases). Germline CDR1 reads MDHEN; CDR2 reads SYDVKM. CDR3 length: 16 residues. Trimming took off 4 bases at V and 0 bases at J, with 13 bases between the two ends. CDR3: CASSYLALSSYNEQFF. For the CDR3, the DNA is TGTGCCAGCAGTTACCTAGCACTGAGCTCCTACAATGAGCAGTTCTTC. Full variable domain (rest looked up from reference TRBV28 and TRBJ2-1): DVKVTQSSRYLVKRTGEKVFLECVQDMDHENMFWYRQDPGLGLRLIYFSYDVKMKEKGDIPEGYSVSREKKERFSLILESASTNQTSMYLCASSYLALSSYNEQFFGPGTRLTVL.

The V call is TRBV28, the J call TRBJ1-5; 7 nucleotides align to TRBD1. Germline CDR1 reads MDHEN; CDR2 reads SYDVKM. V was clipped by 3 bases and J by 7 bases; unmatched bases: 9. The CDR3 loop spans 15 amino acids. CDR3 protein: CASSLPTGVNQPQHF. In DNA form, the CDR3 reads TGTGCCAGCAGTTTGCCCACAGGGGTGAACCAGCCCCAGCATTTT.

CDR3 in amino acids: CASSSGTSGVFGEQFF. DNA for the CDR3: TGTGCCAGCAGCTCCGGCACCAGCGGGGTCTTTGGGGAGCAGTTCTTC. The rearrangement joins TRBV7-9 to TRBJ2-1, with 7 bases fitting TRBD2. Germline trimming cut 4 bases from V and 10 bases from J; bases unmatched to any gene: 16. Germline CDR1 reads SEHNR; CDR2 reads FQNEAQ (reference sequence). This CDR3 spans 16 amino acids.

The rearrangement links TRBV19 to TRBJ2-7, with 7 positions matching TRBD1. Germline CDR1 and CDR2: LNHDA and SQIVND (reference sequence). V trimming: 3 bases; J trimming: 1 base; junction bases outside the gene matches: 3. The CDR3 covers 14 residues. The CDR3 reads CASSIVQGSYEQYF. In DNA, the CDR3 is TGTGCCAGTAGTATTGTACAGGGGTCCTACGAGCAGTACTTC.

The J gene is TRBJ1-1, the V gene TRBV21-1; TRBD1 is the table's D call and was not checked against the DNA. TRBV21-1 is a listed pseudogene. This CDR3 comprises 14 residues. The DNA of the CDR3 is TGTGCCAGCACCACGACAGGAGGGAACACTGAAGCTTTCTTT. This translates into CASTTTGGNTEAFF.

The V and J genes are TRBV6-1 and TRBJ1-1, with TRBD1 as a possible D gene (5 bases). There are 12 residues in the CDR3. Deletions cut 9 bases from V and 5 bases from J, with 13 bases between. Germline V gives CDR1 MNHNS, CDR2 SASEGT. The CDR3 is CASGTGITEAFF. The CDR3 nucleotides read TGTGCCAGTGGGACGGGGATAACTGAAGCTTTCTTT.

The chain joins TRBV2 to TRBJ1-5, with D hard to call. V was pared by 4 bases and J by 0 bases, with 7 bases between. CDR1 is SNHLY, CDR2 FYNNEI, per germline. The CDR3 extends over 14 amino acids. This CDR3 reads CASSGIYSNQPQHF. The DNA of the CDR3 is TGTGCCAGCAGTGGGATATATAGCAATCAGCCCCAGCATTTT.

This CDR3 reads CASSYGGDEIYETQYF. The CDR3 region has the DNA TGTGCCAGCAGTTACGGGGGGGACGAGATATACGAGACCCAGTACTTC. This chain joins TRBV6-6 and TRBJ2-5; 7 bases line up with TRBD2. Looked up from germline, CDR1 is MNHNY and CDR2 is SVGAGI (reference sequence). There are 16 residues in the CDR3. V shed 2 bases and J 5 bases; nucleotides not matched to a gene: 11.

The chain has TRBV7-2 and TRBJ1-5, with 8 bases lining up with TRBD1. J was trimmed by 4 bases and V by 4 bases; bases with no gene match: 9. The CDR3 contains 16 residues. Per germline, CDR1 SGHTA and CDR2 FQGNSA. This CDR3 is CASSSLPGGGNQPQHF. The DNA of the CDR3 is TGTGCCAGCAGCTCGCTTCCAGGGGGCGGGAATCAGCCCCAGCATTTT.

The V and J genes are TRBV15 and TRBJ1-2; maybe TRBD1 (5 bases). Trimming removed 0 bases from V and 4 bases from J, with 12 bases in between. Germline CDR1 is LNHNV and CDR2 is YYDKDF (reference sequence). This CDR3 is 15 amino acids long. This CDR3 is CATSRDQGNSYGYTF. The CDR3 nucleotides are TGTGCCACCAGCAGAGATCAGGGCAACTCCTATGGCTACACCTTC.

V is TRBV4-1 and J is TRBJ2-2, with 12 bases matching TRBD2. Germline loops: CDR1 MGHRA, CDR2 YSYEKL. The CDR3 loop spans 19 amino acids. After removal of 0 bases from V and 4 bases from J, the junction contained 9 bases not matched to a gene. CDR3 nucleotide sequence: TGCGCCAGCAGCCAAGATCAGCTAGCGGGAGGGCTAGGCACCGGGGAGCTGTTTTTT. It encodes CASSQDQLAGGLGTGELFF.

This rearrangement joins TRBV13 to TRBJ1-2, with 8 positions matching TRBD1. J lost 4 bases, V lost 5 bases, and 6 bases had no gene match. CDR3 length: 14 residues. Germline CDR1 PRHDT, CDR2 FYEKMQ (reference sequence). CDR3 in amino acids: CASSQGQGPYGYTF. The CDR3 DNA is TGTGCCAGCAGCCAAGGACAGGGCCCCTATGGCTACACCTTC.

This chain links TRBV19 with TRBJ2-6, with D perhaps TRBD1 or TRBD2 (5 bases each). CDR1 LNHDA and CDR2 SQIVND come from the germline V gene (reference sequence). Trimming took off 5 bases at V and 1 base at J, with 15 bases between the two ends. This CDR3 is built from 17 residues. In nucleotides, the CDR3 is TGTGCCAGTAGTGGGGGATCTGGCTTTTCTGGGGCCAACGTCCTGACTTTC. This sequence encodes CASSGGSGFSGANVLTF.

This clone was counted a few times. The CDR3 region is CASSADSGDSEAFF. CDR3 in DNA: TGTGCCAGTAGTGCAGATTCAGGGGACTCTGAAGCTTTCTTT. The chain recombines TRBV19 with TRBJ1-1; D is perhaps TRBD1 (6 bases). Germline V gene sequence: CDR1 LNHDA, CDR2 SQIVND (reference sequence). CDR3 length equals 14 residues. V lost 5 bases to trimming and J lost 6 bases, with 16 bases between them.

The chain employs TRBV13 and TRBJ1-5; TRBD1 is a possible D gene (6 bases). The germline V and J ends were trimmed by 3 bases and 4 bases, with 10 bases remaining between them. The CDR3 loop spans 14 amino acids. Per germline, CDR1 PRHDT and CDR2 FYEKMQ (reference sequence). The CDR3 is CASSLKGGNQPQHF. The CDR3 DNA sequence: TGTGCCAGCAGCTTGAAGGGGGGAAATCAGCCCCAGCATTTT.

The chain carries TRBV30 and TRBJ2-3; TRBD2 matches 8 bases. This CDR3 comprises 14 residues. J gave up 4 bases and V 0 bases, and 3 bases lay outside the gene matches. In germline, CDR1 is GTSNPN, CDR2 SVGIG (reference sequence). For the CDR3, the DNA is TGTGCCTGGAGTGTAAGCGGGGGCTCAGATACGCAGTATTTT. Amino acid sequence: CAWSVSGGSDTQYF.

This chain uses TRBV5-1 with TRBJ1-1; weak D call: TRBD1 (5 bases). The CDR3 is made up of 14 amino acids. Germline V gene data show CDR1 as SGHRS and CDR2 as YFSETQ. Trimming cost V 1 base and J 2 bases, with 9 bases left between them. This CDR3 reads CASSLQGSNTEAFF. The CDR3 DNA is TGCGCCAGCAGCTTGCAGGGAAGTAACACTGAAGCTTTCTTT.

In its sample, this clone was seen once. This sequence joins TRBV5-4 and TRBJ2-7; a weak D match, TRBD2 (5 bases). Trimming took 2 bases from V and 5 from J, leaving 11 bases between them. This CDR3 has 13 amino acids. Germline loops: CDR1 SGHNT, CDR2 YYREEE (reference sequence). CDR3 in amino acids: CASSFRGNDEQYF. CDR3 bases: TGTGCCAGCAGCTTCCGGGGAAATGACGAGCAGTACTTC.

The genes are TRBV13 and TRBJ1-3; no firm D call. Germline V gene data show CDR1 as PRHDT and CDR2 as FYEKMQ (reference sequence). The V gene lost 2 bases and the J gene lost 0 bases, with 11 bases spanning the gap. CDR3 length: 16 amino acids. The CDR3: CASSLSRLSSGNTIYF. CDR3 coding DNA: TGTGCCAGCAGCTTATCCCGGCTCTCCTCTGGAAACACCATATATTTT.

The rearrangement joins TRBV4-1 to TRBJ2-5, with D unresolved. This CDR3 has 15 residues. V was shortened by 0 bases and J by 2 bases, with 10 bases between the two germline ends. Germline V CDR1 and CDR2: MGHRA, YSYEKL. The CDR3 region is CASSQDLRPQETQYF. The CDR3 bases are TGCGCCAGCAGCCAAGACTTGCGGCCGCAAGAGACCCAGTACTTC.

CDR3 bases: TGTGCCAGCAGCTTAGGCGGGGTAGGAGAAAAACTGTTTTTT. Protein: CASSLGGVGEKLFF. The rearrangement joins TRBV13 to TRBJ1-4; D unresolved. The CDR3 has 14 amino acids. V was clipped by 0 bases and J by 8 bases, with 10 bases between them. In germline, CDR1 is PRHDT, CDR2 FYEKMQ (reference sequence).

The chain combines TRBV27 with TRBJ2-7; no definite D call. V lost 2 bases, J lost 6 bases, and 14 bases lay in between. The CDR3 has 14 residues. Germline V gene lookup returns CDR1 MNHEY and CDR2 SMNVEV (reference sequence). The CDR3 is CASSLAFNVGEQYF. DNA of the CDR3: TGTGCCAGCAGTTTAGCTTTTAATGTTGGCGAGCAGTACTTC.

The gene calls are TRBV6-5 and TRBJ1-2; D is possibly TRBD1 (5 bases). The CDR3 consists of 14 residues. The V end was cut by 6 bases, the J end by 2 bases, with 13 bases between. CDR1 MNHEY and CDR2 SVGAGI come from the germline V gene. The CDR3 reads CASRDPRQNYGYTF. In nucleotides, the CDR3 is TGTGCCAGCAGGGACCCTCGACAGAACTATGGCTACACCTTC.

The gene calls are TRBV5-6 and TRBJ2-7, with TRBD2 matching 10 bases. This CDR3 contains 14 residues. Germline trimming cut 3 bases from V and 3 bases from J; bases unmatched to any gene: 3. CDR1 and CDR2 from the germline V gene are SGHDT and YYEEEE. The CDR3 DNA reads TGTGCCAGCAGCTCGACTAGCGGGCGCTACGAGCAGTACTTC. It codes for CASSSTSGRYEQYF.